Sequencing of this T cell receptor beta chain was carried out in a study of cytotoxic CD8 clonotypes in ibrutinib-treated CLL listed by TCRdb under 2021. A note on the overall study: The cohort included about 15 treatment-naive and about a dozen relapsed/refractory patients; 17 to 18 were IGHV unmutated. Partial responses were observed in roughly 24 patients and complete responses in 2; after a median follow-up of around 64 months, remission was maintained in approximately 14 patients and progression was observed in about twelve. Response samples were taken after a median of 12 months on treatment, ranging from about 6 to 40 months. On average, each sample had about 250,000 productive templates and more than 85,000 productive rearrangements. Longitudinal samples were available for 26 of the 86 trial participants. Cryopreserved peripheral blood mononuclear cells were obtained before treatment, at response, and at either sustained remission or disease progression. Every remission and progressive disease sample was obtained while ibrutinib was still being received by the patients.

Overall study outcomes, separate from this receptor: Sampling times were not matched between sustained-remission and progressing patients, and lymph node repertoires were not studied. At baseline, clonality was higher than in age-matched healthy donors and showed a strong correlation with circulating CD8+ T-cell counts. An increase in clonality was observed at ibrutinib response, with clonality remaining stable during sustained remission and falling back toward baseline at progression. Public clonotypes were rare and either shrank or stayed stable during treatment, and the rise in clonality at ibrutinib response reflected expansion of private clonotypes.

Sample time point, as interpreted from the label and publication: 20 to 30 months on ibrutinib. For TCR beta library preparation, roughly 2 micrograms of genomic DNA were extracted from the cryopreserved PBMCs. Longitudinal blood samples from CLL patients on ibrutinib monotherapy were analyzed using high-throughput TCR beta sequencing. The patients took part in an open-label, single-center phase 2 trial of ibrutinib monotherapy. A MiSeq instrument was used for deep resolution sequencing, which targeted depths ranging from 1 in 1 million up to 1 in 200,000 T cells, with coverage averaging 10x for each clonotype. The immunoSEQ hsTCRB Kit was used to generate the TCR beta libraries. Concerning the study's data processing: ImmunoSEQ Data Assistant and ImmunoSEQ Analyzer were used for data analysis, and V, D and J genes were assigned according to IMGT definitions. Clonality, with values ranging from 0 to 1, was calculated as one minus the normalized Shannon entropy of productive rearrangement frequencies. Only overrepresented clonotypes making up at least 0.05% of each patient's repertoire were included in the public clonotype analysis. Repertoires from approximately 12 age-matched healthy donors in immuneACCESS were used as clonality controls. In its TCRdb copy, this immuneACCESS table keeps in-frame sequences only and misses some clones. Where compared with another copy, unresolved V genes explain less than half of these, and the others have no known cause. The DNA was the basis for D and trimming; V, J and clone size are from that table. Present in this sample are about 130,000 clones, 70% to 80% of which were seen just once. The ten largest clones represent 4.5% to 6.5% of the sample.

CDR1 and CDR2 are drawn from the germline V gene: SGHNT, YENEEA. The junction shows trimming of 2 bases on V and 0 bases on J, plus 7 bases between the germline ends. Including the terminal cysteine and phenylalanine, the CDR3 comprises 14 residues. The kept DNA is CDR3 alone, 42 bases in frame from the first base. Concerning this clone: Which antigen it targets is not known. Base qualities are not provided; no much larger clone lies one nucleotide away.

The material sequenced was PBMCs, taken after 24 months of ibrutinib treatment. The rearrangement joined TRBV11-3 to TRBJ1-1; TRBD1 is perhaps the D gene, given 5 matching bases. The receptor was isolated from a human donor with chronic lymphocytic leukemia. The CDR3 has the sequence CASSLQGMNTEAFF. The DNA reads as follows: TGTGCCAGCAGCTTACAGGGAATGAACACTGAAGCTTTCTTT.